Listed here is a single T cell receptor (beta chain). Its antigen is currently unknown. The sample comes from a study of blood T cells in healthy people across ages. Study-level results: Age brought a roughly linear fall in TCR beta diversity measured per million T cells. Diversity of TCR beta correlated strongly with naive T cell percentage.

The CDR3 loop spans 16 amino acids. Deletions cut 2 bases from V and 6 bases from J, with 19 bases between. Germline CDR1 and CDR2: SGHTA and FQGNSA. The authors ran a second PCR of about 6 to 12 cycles using a sample-barcoded 5' primer and a J-beta primer mix. Paired-end reads containing CDR3 totaled no fewer than 2.5 million for each sample. One entry per CDR3 protein, called by TCRdb with MiXCR from the 5' RACE reads. The table shows 1.8 million or so distinct CDR3 sequences, with around 40% occurring only once. The chain has TRBV7-2 and TRBJ1-2, with D possibly TRBD1 on 5 matching bases. The clonotype comes from a human donor in good health. Sequenced sample: blood. This chain's CDR3 is CASSLPRDSFLNGYTF. In nucleotides, the CDR3 is TGTGCCAGCAGCTTACCGCGGGACTCTTTCTTGAATGGCTACACCTTC.